This T cell receptor (beta chain) comes out of a study of human T cells and chemical hapten exposure. Time point given: patch test 1, 2 weeks after DPC sensitization. Treatment: therapeutic diphenylcyclopropenone sensitization with weekly scalp DPC. TCRdb re-derived calls from the RACE reads in MiXCR, one entry per CDR3 protein. The table shows approximately 80,000 distinct CDR3 sequences, with about 6.8% occurring only once. The CDR3 spans 14 residues. The germline V gene has CDR1 SGHDN and CDR2 FVKESK. The V and J ends lost 5 bases and 4 bases respectively, with 12 bases between them. The TCR originated in a woman in her 30s with alopecia areata. Some clones in this sample may be carry-over from other donors' samples. The input for sequencing was whole blood, taken in connection with sensitization to the hapten diphenylcyclopropenone (DPC). The V call is TRBV14, the J call TRBJ2-1; no definite D call. CDR3 residues: CASSTAHHYNEQFF. The CDR3 nucleotides are TGTGCCAGCAGCACAGCCCACCATTACAATGAGCAGTTCTTC.